A selection of T cell receptor beta chains follows, all from one sample in a study of blood T cell repertoires in COVID-19. Generated by immunoSEQ multiplex PCR, the TCRdb table keeps only in-frame clones and is missing some. The data show approximately 170,000 clones, about four fifths seen once. Specimen: peripheral blood. The receptor source for this set is a man aged 60-69 years with active or convalescent COVID-19. CDR3s include the opening cysteine and the closing phenylalanine or tryptophan. The D gene is left open where the match is weak. Size is stated for part of the rows, as once, few or many counts, or as a class when the clone is expanded.

size: once
length: 14
V: TRBV2
J: TRBJ2-7
D: TRBD1
DNA: TGTGCCAGCGCTCCGGACAGGAGCTCCTACGAGCAGTACTTC
CDR3: CASAPDRSSYEQYF

size: -
length: 15
V: TRBV14
J: TRBJ2-3
D: -
DNA: TGTGCCAGCAGCCAAGAAGCGGAAAGCACAGATACGCAGTATTTT
CDR3: CASSQEAESTDTQYF

size: -
length: 15
V: TRBV5-1
J: TRBJ1-1
D: -
DNA: TGCGCCAGCAGGGAGGAGGGGACGGCTTTTTTAGAAGCTTTCTTT
CDR3: CASREEGTAFLEAFF

size: -
length: 16
V: TRBV25-1
J: TRBJ1-4
D: TRBD1
DNA: TGTGCCAGCAGTGTTCTGACAGGGGGCTTCAATGAAAAACTGTTTTTT
CDR3: CASSVLTGGFNEKLFF

size: few
length: 19
V: TRBV10-2
J: TRBJ2-1
D: TRBD1
DNA: TGCGCCAGCAGTGAGTCGACGGGACAGGCCCCGCCTTCCTACAATGAGCAGTTCTTC
CDR3: CASSESTGQAPPSYNEQFF

size: -
length: 14
V: TRBV28
J: TRBJ1-1
D: TRBD1
DNA: TGTGCCAGCAGTTCAGGGGGCGCGAGCACTGAAGCTTTCTTT
CDR3: CASSSGGASTEAFF

size: -
length: 13
V: TRBV12-3/TRBV12-4
J: TRBJ2-5
D: -
DNA: TGTGCCAGCAGTTTATGGGGGGAAGAGACCCAGTACTTC
CDR3: CASSLWGEETQYF

size: -
length: 16
V: TRBV5-1
J: TRBJ1-4
D: TRBD1
DNA: TGCGCCAGCAGCTCAGATGACAGGGCAACTAATGAAAAACTGTTTTTT
CDR3: CASSSDDRATNEKLFF

size: -
length: 16
V: TRBV7-9
J: TRBJ2-5
D: -
DNA: TGTGCCAGCAGCGTGGACATTACCCCCTCGCAGGAGACCCAGTACTTC
CDR3: CASSVDITPSQETQYF

size: -
length: 17
V: TRBV5-4
J: TRBJ2-5
D: TRBD2
DNA: TGTGCCAGCAGCCGGGGACTAGCGGGAACGGCACAAGAGACCCAGTACTTC
CDR3: CASSRGLAGTAQETQYF

size: many
length: 18
V: TRBV7-4
J: TRBJ2-7
D: -
DNA: TGTGCCAGCAGCACCCACTTGATGCAGGGCGTAAAAACCTACGAGCAGTACTTC
CDR3: CASSTHLMQGVKTYEQYF

size: -
length: 13
V: TRBV7-6
J: TRBJ2-7
D: -
DNA: TGTGCCAGCAGCTTAAGTTTCGAGTACGAGCAGTACTTC
CDR3: CASSLSFEYEQYF

size: -
length: 14
V: TRBV5-1
J: TRBJ2-1
D: TRBD2
DNA: TGCGCCAGCAGCCGGGGGGAGCCCTACAATGAGCAGTTCTTC
CDR3: CASSRGEPYNEQFF

size: -
length: 12
V: TRBV28
J: TRBJ2-1
D: -
DNA: TGTGCCAGCAGACCTGACGAGGAGGCGCAGTTCTTC
CDR3: CASRPDEEAQFF

size: once
length: 13
V: TRBV6-5
J: TRBJ1-1
D: TRBD1
DNA: TGTGCCAGTTTACAGGGGTGGAACACTGAAGCTTTCTTT
CDR3: CASLQGWNTEAFF

size: -
length: 15
V: TRBV19
J: TRBJ1-5
D: -
DNA: TGTGCCAGTAGTATAGGGAGGGGCCCCGATCAGCCCCAGCATTTT
CDR3: CASSIGRGPDQPQHF

size: -
length: 13
V: TRBV7-9
J: TRBJ1-2
D: -
DNA: TGTGCCAGCAGCTTAGCACAGGCGGTTGGCTACACCTTC
CDR3: CASSLAQAVGYTF

size: -
length: 18
V: TRBV5-6
J: TRBJ2-1
D: TRBD2
DNA: TGTGCCAGCAGCCTGGGACTAGCGGGGGTCAGCTCCTACAATGAGCAGTTCTTC
CDR3: CASSLGLAGVSSYNEQFF

size: -
length: 15
V: TRBV28
J: TRBJ1-3
D: TRBD1
DNA: TGTGCCAGCAGTTGGACAGGGGGCCATGGAAACACCATATATTTT
CDR3: CASSWTGGHGNTIYF

size: once
length: 14
V: TRBV6-5
J: TRBJ2-7
D: TRBD2
DNA: TGTGCCAGCAGCCGAGTGGCGGGGGCCTACGAGCAGTACTTC
CDR3: CASSRVAGAYEQYF

size: once
length: 16
V: TRBV19
J: TRBJ2-7
D: TRBD2
DNA: TGTGCCAGTAGTAGAAGGACTAGCGGAGGAGCCTACGAGCAGTACTTC
CDR3: CASSRRTSGGAYEQYF

size: once
length: 15
V: TRBV11-3
J: TRBJ2-5
D: TRBD1
DNA: TGTGCCAGCAGCAAAAGACAGGGTACGATAGAGACCCAGTACTTC
CDR3: CASSKRQGTIETQYF

size: -
length: 12
V: TRBV6-6
J: TRBJ2-1
D: TRBD1
DNA: TGTGCCAGCACGTCCAGGGGGAATGAGCAGTTCTTC
CDR3: CASTSRGNEQFF

size: few
length: 15
V: TRBV5-6
J: TRBJ1-3
D: -
DNA: TGTGCCAGCAGCTTGGGCGTAAATTCTGGAAACACCATATATTTT
CDR3: CASSLGVNSGNTIYF

size: -
length: 18
V: TRBV3-1/TRBV3-2
J: TRBJ1-3
D: TRBD1
DNA: TGTGCCAGCAGCCAAGCCCCCCGGACAGGACCGTCTGGAAACACCATATATTTT
CDR3: CASSQAPRTGPSGNTIYF

size: -
length: 16
V: TRBV18
J: TRBJ2-1
D: TRBD1
DNA: TGTGCCAGCTCCCTCGATGTTACACAGGGGGTTGATGAGCAGTTCTTC
CDR3: CASSLDVTQGVDEQFF

size: -
length: 15
V: TRBV19
J: TRBJ2-1
D: TRBD2
DNA: TGTGCCAGCGGGACTAGCGGGAGCTCCTACAATGAGCAGTTCTTC
CDR3: CASGTSGSSYNEQFF

size: -
length: 16
V: TRBV4-2
J: TRBJ1-4
D: TRBD1
DNA: TGTGCCAGCAGCCAAGGGGACAGGGTTCTTGTTGAAAAACTGTTTTTT
CDR3: CASSQGDRVLVEKLFF

size: -
length: 15
V: TRBV15
J: TRBJ2-7
D: -
DNA: TGTGCCACCAGCAGAGATCGGTCAGGCTCCTACGAGCAGTACTTC
CDR3: CATSRDRSGSYEQYF

size: -
length: 15
V: TRBV3-1/TRBV3-2
J: TRBJ2-1
D: -
DNA: TGTGCCAGCAGCCAAGTAGGGGGGGACTACAATGAGCAGTTCTTC
CDR3: CASSQVGGDYNEQFF

size: once
length: 13
V: TRBV19
J: TRBJ2-5
D: -
DNA: TGTGCCAGTAGTGAGGGCGGGCAAGAGACCCAGTACTTC
CDR3: CASSEGGQETQYF

size: once
length: 18
V: TRBV4-1
J: TRBJ2-5
D: TRBD2
DNA: TGCGCCAGCAGCCAAGAAGATCTGGGACTAGCGGGGCCGGAGACCCAGTACTTC
CDR3: CASSQEDLGLAGPETQYF

size: -
length: 16
V: TRBV7-2
J: TRBJ1-5
D: -
DNA: TGTGCCAGCAGCGCCCGAACACCTTATAGCAATCAGCCCCAGCATTTT
CDR3: CASSARTPYSNQPQHF

size: -
length: 15
V: TRBV5-1
J: TRBJ1-1
D: -
DNA: TGCGCCAGCAGCCGAGTTGGAGGTGGGTACACTGAAGCTTTCTTT
CDR3: CASSRVGGGYTEAFF

size: once
length: 16
V: TRBV5-5
J: TRBJ2-2
D: TRBD2
DNA: TGTGCCAGCAGTACCGGACTAGCGGGATTGTTAGGGGAGCTGTTTTTT
CDR3: CASSTGLAGLLGELFF

size: -
length: 17
V: TRBV5-1
J: TRBJ2-2
D: TRBD2
DNA: TGCGCCAGCAGCTTGGAATCTAGCGGGGGAGGCACCGGGGAGCTGTTTTTT
CDR3: CASSLESSGGGTGELFF

size: -
length: 15
V: TRBV5-6
J: TRBJ2-2
D: -
DNA: TGTGCCAGCAGCCGGGGGTTCGCGAACACCGGGGAGCTGTTTTTT
CDR3: CASSRGFANTGELFF

size: few
length: 16
V: TRBV19
J: TRBJ2-5
D: TRBD1
DNA: TGTGCCAGTAGTAGGCGGACAGGGTTCCTCCAAGAGACCCAGTACTTC
CDR3: CASSRRTGFLQETQYF

size: -
length: 13
V: TRBV18
J: TRBJ1-1
D: -
DNA: TGTGCCAGCTCAGGCCAGGAGGGCACTGAAGCTTTCTTT
CDR3: CASSGQEGTEAFF

size: -
length: 16
V: TRBV5-1
J: TRBJ2-5
D: TRBD1
DNA: TGCGCCAGCAGTTCGGACGGGACAGGGGGCTGGAAGACCCAGTACTTC
CDR3: CASSSDGTGGWKTQYF

size: -
length: 15
V: TRBV4-2
J: TRBJ2-5
D: TRBD2
DNA: TGTGCCAGCAGCCAAGGTCCCGGGACTAGGGAGACCCAGTACTTC
CDR3: CASSQGPGTRETQYF

size: once
length: 13
V: TRBV5-5
J: TRBJ2-5
D: -
DNA: TGTGCCAGCAGCTGGACAGTCCAAGAGACCCAGTACTTC
CDR3: CASSWTVQETQYF

size: -
length: 15
V: TRBV5-1
J: TRBJ1-1
D: -
DNA: TGCGCCAGCAGCTTGGAACAGGGAGGGGGACATGAAGCTTTCTTT
CDR3: CASSLEQGGGHEAFF

size: -
length: 12
V: TRBV12-3/TRBV12-4
J: TRBJ2-5
D: TRBD1
DNA: TGTGCCAGCAGCGACAGGGGGGAGACCCAGTACTTC
CDR3: CASSDRGETQYF

size: few
length: 15
V: TRBV9
J: TRBJ2-2
D: TRBD2
DNA: TGTGCCAGCAGCGCGGGACTAGCTTTGGCCGGGGAGCTGTTTTTT
CDR3: CASSAGLALAGELFF

size: -
length: 21
V: TRBV19
J: TRBJ2-6
D: TRBD2
DNA: TGTGCCAGTAGTCGATCATCTGGCGGACTAGCGGGAGGAATTCGGGCCAACGTCCTGACTTTC
CDR3: CASSRSSGGLAGGIRANVLTF

size: once
length: 14
V: TRBV4-1
J: TRBJ1-4
D: -
DNA: TGCGCCAGCGGGGCGTCTCCGACTAATGAAAAACTGTTTTTT
CDR3: CASGASPTNEKLFF

size: -
length: 12
V: TRBV4-1
J: TRBJ2-2
D: -
DNA: TGCGCCAGCAGCCTAGACGTCGGGGAGCTGTTTTTT
CDR3: CASSLDVGELFF

size: -
length: 14
V: TRBV5-1
J: TRBJ1-4
D: TRBD1
DNA: TGCGCCAGCAGCTCTGGGACAGCTAATGAAAAACTGTTTTTT
CDR3: CASSSGTANEKLFF

size: -
length: 17
V: TRBV5-5
J: TRBJ2-5
D: -
DNA: TGTGCCAGCAGCTTGGCCCGGGGGTCAGGGGGCCAAGAGACCCAGTACTTC
CDR3: CASSLARGSGGQETQYF

size: -
length: 16
V: TRBV6-1
J: TRBJ1-2
D: TRBD1
DNA: TGTGCCAGCAGTGGGGGACAGGTGCCAACTAACTATGGCTACACCTTC
CDR3: CASSGGQVPTNYGYTF

size: -
length: 18
V: TRBV14
J: TRBJ2-4
D: TRBD1
DNA: TGTGCCAGCAGCCAAACCCTGGAGGATCAGGGGGTGAAAAACATTCAGTACTTC
CDR3: CASSQTLEDQGVKNIQYF

size: -
length: 15
V: TRBV28
J: TRBJ2-7
D: -
DNA: TGTGCCAGCAGTTTATCTCCAGCGGGCTCCTACGAGCAGTACTTC
CDR3: CASSLSPAGSYEQYF

size: -
length: 15
V: TRBV6-5
J: TRBJ1-3
D: TRBD1
DNA: TGTGCCAGCAGGGCCGCGACAGGGGGAAGAAACACCATATATTTT
CDR3: CASRAATGGRNTIYF